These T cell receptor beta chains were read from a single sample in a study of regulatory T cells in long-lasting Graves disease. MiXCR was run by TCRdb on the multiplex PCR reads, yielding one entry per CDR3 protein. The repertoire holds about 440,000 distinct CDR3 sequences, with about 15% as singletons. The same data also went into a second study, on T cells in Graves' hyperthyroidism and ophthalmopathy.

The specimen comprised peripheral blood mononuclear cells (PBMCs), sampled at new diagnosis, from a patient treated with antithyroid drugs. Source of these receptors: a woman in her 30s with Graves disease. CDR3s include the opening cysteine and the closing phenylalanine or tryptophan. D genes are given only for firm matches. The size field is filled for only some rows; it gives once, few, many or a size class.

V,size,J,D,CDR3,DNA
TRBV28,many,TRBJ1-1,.,CASSSLATTFF,TGTGCCAGCAGCTCGTTGGCGACGACTTTCTTT
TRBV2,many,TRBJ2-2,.,CASSDGKAAYTGELFF,TGTGCCAGCAGTGACGGGAAGGCAGCTTACACCGGGGAGCTGTTTTTT
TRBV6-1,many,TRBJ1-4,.,CASRLQGGLEKLFF,TGTGCCAGCAGGCTACAGGGAGGACTTGAAAAACTGTTTTTT
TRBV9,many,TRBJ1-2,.,CASSVGRDPSDYGYTF,TGTGCCAGCAGCGTAGGGAGGGACCCATCTGACTATGGCTACACCTTC
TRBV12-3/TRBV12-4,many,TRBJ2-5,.,CASSLPLGSGETQYF,TGTGCCAGCAGTTTACCCTTGGGGAGTGGAGAGACCCAGTACTTC
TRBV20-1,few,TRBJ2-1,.,CSAGVAGRLF,TGCAGTGCCGGAGTGGCGGGGCGGCTCTTC
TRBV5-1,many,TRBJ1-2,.,CASSFGGEGYTF,TGCGCCAGCAGCTTCGGGGGTGAGGGCTACACCTTC
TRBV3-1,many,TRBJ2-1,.,CASSRQGNGEQFF,TGTGCCAGCAGCCGTCAGGGAAATGGTGAGCAGTTCTTC
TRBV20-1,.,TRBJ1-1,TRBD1,CSAGQGSTEDFF,TGCAGTGCTGGACAGGGCTCCACTGAAGATTTCTTT
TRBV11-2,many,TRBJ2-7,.,CASSLLISGRRWPGTIYEQYF,TGTGCCAGCAGCTTACTGATCTCGGGACGACGATGGCCGGGAACCATCTACGAGCAGTACTTC